What follows are 16 T cell receptor beta chains derived from one specimen sequenced in a study of tumor-infiltrating lymphocytes in localized non-small cell lung cancer. Sequencing was performed with immunoSEQ multiplex PCR; in TCRdb, only in-frame clones are kept and a portion is missing. The sample contains over 5,500 clones, about 65% of which appear only once. Sequenced sample: uninvolved lung tissue not adjacent to the tumor. Receptor source: a human donor with non-small cell lung cancer.

The chain carries TRBV25-1 and TRBJ1-1; 7 bases fit TRBD1. The CDR3 length is 16 residues. Germline V gives CDR1 MGHDK, CDR2 SYGVNS. J lost 4 bases, V lost 3 bases, and 11 bases had no gene match. CDR3: CASSEARGVAGTEAFF. The CDR3 nucleotides read TGTGCCAGCAGTGAGGCCAGGGGGGTAGCAGGCACTGAAGCTTTCTTT.

The chain combines TRBV15 with TRBJ2-7; D is unresolved. Germline V lookup: CDR1 LNHNV, CDR2 YYDKDF (reference sequence). There are 14 residues in the CDR3. V was trimmed by 0 bases and J by 1 base, leaving 7 bases between them. The CDR3 DNA reads TGTGCCACCAGCAGAGAAATAGGTTCCTACGAGCAGTACTTC. Amino acids: CATSREIGSYEQYF.

The J gene is TRBJ2-5, the V gene TRBV19, with 13 bases lining up with TRBD2. V trimming: 6 bases; J trimming: 1 base; junction bases outside the gene matches: 2. CDR3 size: 15 residues. Germline CDR1 is LNHDA and CDR2 is SQIVND (reference sequence). The CDR3 protein is CASRRTSGGQETQYF. In DNA form, the CDR3 reads TGTGCCAGTAGACGGACTAGCGGGGGCCAAGAGACCCAGTACTTC.

CDR3 in amino acids: CASSVARDTAYGYTF. The CDR3 DNA sequence: TGTGCCAGCAGCGTCGCCCGGGACACGGCCTATGGCTACACCTTC. The chain carries TRBV21-1 and TRBJ1-2; the table assigns TRBD1, which was not confirmed against the DNA. TRBV21-1 is labeled a pseudogene. The CDR3 loop spans 15 amino acids.

J is TRBJ2-5 and V is TRBV29-1; D uncertain. Trimming removed 8 bases from V and 4 bases from J, with 14 bases in between. CDR3 length: 12 residues. Germline V gene lookup returns CDR1 SQVTM and CDR2 ANQGSEA. CDR3 region: CSTRPPGETQYF. The CDR3 coding sequence is TGCAGCACCCGACCCCCAGGAGAGACCCAGTACTTC. Full variable domain (remainder filled in from reference TRBV29-1 and TRBJ2-5): SAVISQKPSRDICQRGTSLTIQCQVDSQVTMMFWYRQQPGQSLTLIATANQGSEATYESGFVIDKFPISRPNLTFSTLTVSNMSPEDSSIYLCSTRPPGETQYFGPGTRLLVL.

The chain recombines TRBV10-3 with TRBJ2-7; 7 bases agree with TRBD1. The CDR3 sequence is 15 residues long. The germline gives CDR1 ENHRY, CDR2 SYGVKD. The V segment lost 0 bases and the J segment 2 bases; nucleotides outside the gene matches: 4. The chain's CDR3 is CAISESGGGPYEQYF. The CDR3 DNA follows: TGTGCCATCAGTGAGTCAGGGGGCGGACCCTACGAGCAGTACTTC.

This chain uses TRBV30 with TRBJ1-2; TRBD1 aligns across 7 bases. This CDR3 is 14 amino acids long. Trimming cost V 3 bases and J 4 bases; bases outside gene matches: 8. From germline, CDR1 is GTSNPN and CDR2 SVGIG (reference sequence). The DNA of the CDR3 is TGTGCCTGGAGAACACAGGGGTCGGGCTATGGCTACACCTTC. Encoded protein: CAWRTQGSGYGYTF.

The chain has TRBV6-5 and TRBJ2-7, with TRBD1 matching 7 bases. J lost 4 bases, V lost 5 bases, and 5 bases had no gene match. The CDR3 contains 13 residues. CDR1 MNHEY and CDR2 SVGAGI come from the germline V gene. This CDR3 is CASSRDRLYEQYF. CDR3 coding DNA: TGTGCCAGCAGTCGGGACAGACTTTACGAGCAGTACTTC.

The genes are TRBV9 and TRBJ1-2; D may be TRBD1 (6 bases). V was trimmed by 6 bases and J by 4 bases, leaving 13 bases between them. Germline V CDR1 and CDR2: SGDLS, YYNGEE. CDR3 size: 13 residues. CDR3 coding DNA: TGTGCCAGCAAAAGGGGGGGGCCCTATGGCTACACCTTC. As protein: CASKRGGPYGYTF.

A few counts support this clone. The chain combines TRBV10-3 with TRBJ1-1, with D unclear. V lost 11 bases, J lost 2 bases, and 9 bases lay in between. CDR1 ENHRY and CDR2 SYGVKD come from the germline V gene. This CDR3 has 11 residues. The CDR3 region is CAASANTEAFF. The CDR3 bases are TGTGCCGCTTCCGCTAACACTGAAGCTTTCTTT.

This clone has a handful of counts. The V call is TRBV10-1, the J call TRBJ1-1, with D hard to call. CDR1 is WNHNN and CDR2 is SYGVQD in the germline V gene (reference sequence). Trimming removed 1 base at V and 0 bases at J, with 3 bases between. This CDR3 is built from 13 residues. Here the CDR3 DNA reads TGCGCCAGCAGTGAGTTGGTGAACACTGAAGCTTTCTTT. This sequence encodes CASSELVNTEAFF.

The rearrangement uses TRBV6-6 and TRBJ2-5, with 10 nucleotides matching TRBD2. Germline V gene data show CDR1 as MNHNY and CDR2 as SVGAGI (reference sequence). The J segment lost 5 bases and the V segment lost 10 bases, leaving 10 bases of the junction unmatched. CDR3 length: 14 amino acids. The CDR3 DNA reads TGTGCCACGATGAGCGGGGGGGCCGGGGAGACCCAGTACTTC. The encoded protein is CATMSGGAGETQYF.

Only a few counts were recorded for this clone. The CDR3 DNA follows: TGCGCCAGCAGCCAAGACTTACAGGGTTGGCAAGCTTTCTTT. It translates to CASSQDLQGWQAFF. J is TRBJ1-1 and V is TRBV4-1; D is possibly TRBD1 (6 bases). In germline, CDR1 is MGHRA, CDR2 YSYEKL. The CDR3 runs to 14 residues. Trimming pared 0 bases from V and 9 bases from J, leaving 14 bases between.

The V gene is TRBV10-2, the J gene TRBJ2-3; D unresolved. The ends were cut back, 3 bases at V and 6 bases at J, with 19 bases in the middle. The CDR3 totals 16 residues. Germline values: CDR1 WSHSY, CDR2 SAAADI. CDR3: CASSDQAMEASDTQYF. The DNA of the CDR3 is TGCGCCAGCAGTGATCAGGCGATGGAAGCGAGTGATACGCAGTATTTT.

DNA for the CDR3: TGTGCCAGCAGGGCCTCCACAGACAATCAGCCCCAGCATTTT. It yields the protein CASRASTDNQPQHF. The chain combines TRBV6-5 with TRBJ1-5, with unresolved D. Germline V gene lookup returns CDR1 MNHEY and CDR2 SVGAGI. CDR3 size: 14 residues. V shed 6 bases and J shed 3 bases, with 12 bases lying between them.

This chain uses TRBV9 with TRBJ2-2; no clear D. Trimming shortened V by 0 bases and J by 6 bases, and 6 bases separated the two germline ends. The CDR3 spans 13 residues. The germline gives CDR1 SGDLS, CDR2 YYNGEE. CDR3 bases: TGTGCCAGCAGCGTAGACGGGCCCGGGGAGCTGTTTTTT. This translates into CASSVDGPGELFF.